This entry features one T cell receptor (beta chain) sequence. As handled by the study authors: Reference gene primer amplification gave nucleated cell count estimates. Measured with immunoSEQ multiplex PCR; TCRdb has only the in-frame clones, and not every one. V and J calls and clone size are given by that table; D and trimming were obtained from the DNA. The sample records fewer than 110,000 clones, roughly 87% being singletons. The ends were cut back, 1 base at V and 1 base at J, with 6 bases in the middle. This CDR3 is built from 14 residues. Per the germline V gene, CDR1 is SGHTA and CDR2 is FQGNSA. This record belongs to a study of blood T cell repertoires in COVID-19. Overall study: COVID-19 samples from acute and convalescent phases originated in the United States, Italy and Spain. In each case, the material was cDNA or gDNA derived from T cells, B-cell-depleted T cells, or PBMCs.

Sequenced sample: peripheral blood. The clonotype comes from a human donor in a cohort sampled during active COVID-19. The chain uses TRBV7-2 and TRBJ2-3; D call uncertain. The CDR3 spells CASSLDPGTDTQYF. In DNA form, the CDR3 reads TGTGCCAGCAGCTTAGACCCGGGCACAGATACGCAGTATTTT.